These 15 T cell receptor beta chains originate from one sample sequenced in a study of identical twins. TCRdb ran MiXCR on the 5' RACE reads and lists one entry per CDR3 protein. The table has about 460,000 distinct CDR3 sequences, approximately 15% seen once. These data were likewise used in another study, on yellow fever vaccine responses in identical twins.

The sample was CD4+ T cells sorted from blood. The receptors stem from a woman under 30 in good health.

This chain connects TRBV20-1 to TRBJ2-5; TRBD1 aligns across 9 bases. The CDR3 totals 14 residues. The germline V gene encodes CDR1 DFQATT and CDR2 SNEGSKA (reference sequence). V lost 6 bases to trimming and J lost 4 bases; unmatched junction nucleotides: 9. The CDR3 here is CSAIWGQGRETQYF. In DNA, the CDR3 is TGCAGTGCAATCTGGGGACAGGGCCGAGAGACCCAGTACTTC.

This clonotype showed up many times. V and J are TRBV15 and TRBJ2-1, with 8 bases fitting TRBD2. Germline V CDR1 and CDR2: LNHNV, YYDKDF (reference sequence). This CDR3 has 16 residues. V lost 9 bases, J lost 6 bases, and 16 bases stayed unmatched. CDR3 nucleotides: TGTGCCACTACCCTAAGCGGGAGCCCGCGTTTCAATGAGCAGTTCTTC. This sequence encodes CATTLSGSPRFNEQFF.

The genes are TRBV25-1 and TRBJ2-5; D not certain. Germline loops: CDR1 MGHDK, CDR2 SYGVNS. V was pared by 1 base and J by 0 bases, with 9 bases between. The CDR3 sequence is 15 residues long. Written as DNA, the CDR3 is TGTGCCAGCAGTGAATTGGCCGTTTACCAAGAGACCCAGTACTTC. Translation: CASSELAVYQETQYF.

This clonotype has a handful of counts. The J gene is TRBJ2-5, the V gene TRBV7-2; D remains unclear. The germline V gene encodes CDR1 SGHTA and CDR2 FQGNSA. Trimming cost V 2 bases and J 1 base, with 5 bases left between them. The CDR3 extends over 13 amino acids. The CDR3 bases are TGTGCCAGCAGCTTATTTATCCAAGAGACCCAGTACTTC. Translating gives CASSLFIQETQYF. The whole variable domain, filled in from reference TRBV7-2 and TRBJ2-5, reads GAGVSQSPSNKVTEKGKDVELRCDPISGHTALYWYRQSLGQGLEFLIYFQGNSAPDKSGLPSDRFSAERTGGSVSTLTIQRTQQEDSAVYLCASSLFIQETQYFGPGTRLLVL.

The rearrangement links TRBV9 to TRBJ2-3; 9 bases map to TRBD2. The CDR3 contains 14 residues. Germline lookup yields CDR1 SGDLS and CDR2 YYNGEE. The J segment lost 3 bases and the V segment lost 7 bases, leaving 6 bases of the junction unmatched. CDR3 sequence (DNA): TGTGCCAGCGGTGCGGGAGGGAGGACAGATACGCAGTATTTT. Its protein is CASGAGGRTDTQYF.

This CDR3 is CSAKPGKLYNSPLHF. CDR3 nucleotide sequence: TGCAGTGCTAAACCAGGGAAACTCTATAATTCACCCCTCCACTTT. The V gene is TRBV20-1, the J gene TRBJ1-6, with a tentative D call TRBD1 (5 bases). Germline-derived CDR1 and CDR2 are DFQATT and SNEGSKA (reference sequence). The CDR3 has 15 amino acids. Trimming took off 4 bases at V and 3 bases at J, with 13 bases between the two ends.

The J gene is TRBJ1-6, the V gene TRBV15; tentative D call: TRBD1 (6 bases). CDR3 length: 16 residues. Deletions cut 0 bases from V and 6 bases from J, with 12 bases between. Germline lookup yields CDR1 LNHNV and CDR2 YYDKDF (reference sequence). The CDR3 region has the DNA TGTGCCACCAGCAGAGATCCGGGGGCGCGTAATTCACCCCTCCACTTT. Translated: CATSRDPGARNSPLHF.

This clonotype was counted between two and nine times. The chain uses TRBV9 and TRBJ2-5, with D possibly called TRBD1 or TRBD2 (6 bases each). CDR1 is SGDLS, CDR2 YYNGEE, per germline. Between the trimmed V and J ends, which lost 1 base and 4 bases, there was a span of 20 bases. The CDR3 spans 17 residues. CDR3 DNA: TGTGCCAGCAGCGTATTAAGGACAGTCGGGGGTCGAGAGACCCAGTACTTC. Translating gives CASSVLRTVGGRETQYF.

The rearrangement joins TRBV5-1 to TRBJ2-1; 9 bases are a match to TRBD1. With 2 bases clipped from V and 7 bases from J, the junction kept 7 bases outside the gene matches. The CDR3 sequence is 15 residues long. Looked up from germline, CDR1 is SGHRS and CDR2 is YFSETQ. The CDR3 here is CASSFKQGALNEQFF. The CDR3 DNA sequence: TGCGCCAGCAGCTTTAAACAGGGGGCGCTGAATGAGCAGTTCTTC.

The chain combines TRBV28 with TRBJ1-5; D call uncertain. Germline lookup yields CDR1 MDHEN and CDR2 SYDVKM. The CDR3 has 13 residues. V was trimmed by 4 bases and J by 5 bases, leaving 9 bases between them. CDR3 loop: CASSSTTYQPQHF. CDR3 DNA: TGTGCCAGCAGTTCCACGACCTATCAGCCCCAGCATTTT.

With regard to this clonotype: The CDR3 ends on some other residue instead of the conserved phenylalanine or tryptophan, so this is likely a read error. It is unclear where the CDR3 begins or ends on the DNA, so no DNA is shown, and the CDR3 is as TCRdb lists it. The chain's CDR3 is CASSQAILR. V usage is TRBV14 and J usage is TRBJ2-4. From germline, CDR1 is SGHDN and CDR2 FVKESK. The CDR3 has 9 residues if both end residues are counted.

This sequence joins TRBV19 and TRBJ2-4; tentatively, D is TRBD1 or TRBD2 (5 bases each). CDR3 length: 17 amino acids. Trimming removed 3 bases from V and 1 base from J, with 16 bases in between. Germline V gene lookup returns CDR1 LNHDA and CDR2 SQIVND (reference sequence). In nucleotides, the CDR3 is TGTGCCAGTAGTATTGGGGGAGTAGCTGTCGCCAAAAACATTCAGTACTTC. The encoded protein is CASSIGGVAVAKNIQYF.

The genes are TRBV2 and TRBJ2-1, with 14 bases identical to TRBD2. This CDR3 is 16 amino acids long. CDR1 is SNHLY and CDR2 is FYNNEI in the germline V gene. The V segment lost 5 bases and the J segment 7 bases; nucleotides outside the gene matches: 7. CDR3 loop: CASSTGTSGSRNEQFF. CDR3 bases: TGTGCCAGCAGTACCGGGACTAGCGGGAGTAGGAATGAGCAGTTCTTC.

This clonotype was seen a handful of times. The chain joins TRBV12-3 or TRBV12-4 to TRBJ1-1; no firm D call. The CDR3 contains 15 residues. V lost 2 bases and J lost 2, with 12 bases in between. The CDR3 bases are TGTGCCAGCAGTTTATCGCATAAAATAAACACTGAAGCTTTCTTT. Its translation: CASSLSHKINTEAFF.

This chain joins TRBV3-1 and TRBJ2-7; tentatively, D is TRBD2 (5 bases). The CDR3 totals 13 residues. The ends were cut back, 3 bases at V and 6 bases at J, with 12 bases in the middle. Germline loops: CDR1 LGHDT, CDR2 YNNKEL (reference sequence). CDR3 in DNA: TGTGCCAGCAGCCAGCCCGGGGTCATCGAGCAGTACTTC. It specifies CASSQPGVIEQYF.